This TCR beta chain was recorded in a study of T cell changes during pregnancy in multiple sclerosis. The protocol was immunoSEQ multiplex PCR, while the TCRdb copy is restricted to in-frame clones and leaves out a portion. The table shows around 51,000 clones, with roughly 93% occurring only once. CDR3 length: 15 amino acids. In germline, CDR1 is SGHRS, CDR2 YFSETQ. The V and J ends lost 1 base and 1 base respectively, with 9 bases between them. This receptor was taken from a female donor with multiple sclerosis, enrolled in a pregnancy study. This chain links TRBV5-1 with TRBJ2-1, with D unresolved. Sample: peripheral blood, taken in the second trimester of pregnancy. CDR3 in amino acids: CASSLSIQSYNEQFF. CDR3 DNA: TGCGCCAGCAGCTTGAGTATACAGTCCTACAATGAGCAGTTCTTC.